The clone carrying this TCR beta chain appeared once. This sample stems from a study of technical replicates of blood from a few donors. Trimming took 3 bases from V and 7 from J; bases not matched to a gene: 9. Looked up from germline, CDR1 is SQVTM and CDR2 is ANQGSEA. The CDR3 length is 14 residues. Libraries were prepared by immunoSEQ multiplex PCR; TCRdb keeps only in-frame clonotypes and omits some of them. The data hold 51,000 or so clones, with approximately 90% observed a single time. Source material: PBMCs. The V gene is TRBV29-1, the J gene TRBJ1-2, with 9 bases identical to TRBD1. This clonotype originated in a human donor in good health. Some clones in this sample may be carry-over from other donors' samples. The CDR3 nucleotides are TGCAGCGTTGACGAGCGGGACAGGGCCGCTGGCTACACCTTC. This sequence encodes CSVDERDRAAGYTF.